One and the same sample provided the 5 T cell receptor beta chains below, sequenced in a study of blood T cell repertoires in COVID-19. Generated by immunoSEQ multiplex PCR, the TCRdb table keeps only in-frame clones and is missing some. The profile covers 200,000 to 250,000 clones, with roughly 80% appearing a single time and about 7% taken by the ten largest. Source material: peripheral blood. The receptors originated from a woman aged 70-85 years with acute or convalescent COVID-19.

V and J are TRBV5-1 and TRBJ1-1, with 7 bases aligning to TRBD1. This CDR3 is 14 amino acids long. With 3 bases clipped from V and 1 base from J, the junction kept 3 bases outside the gene matches. The germline V gene encodes CDR1 SGHRS and CDR2 YFSETQ. The CDR3 DNA sequence: TGCGCCAGCAGCTGGGGACAGCCGAACACTGAAGCTTTCTTT. This gives the protein CASSWGQPNTEAFF.

This clone was observed a single time. The chain has TRBV15 and TRBJ1-2, with TRBD1 identical over 7 bases. Germline V CDR1 and CDR2: LNHNV, YYDKDF (reference sequence). The CDR3 extends over 17 amino acids. V dropped 0 bases and J dropped 2; count of bases not matched to a gene: 9. The DNA of the CDR3 is TGTGCCACCAGCAGAGATCGGCGACAGGGTGGGAACTATGGCTACACCTTC. Its protein is CATSRDRRQGGNYGYTF.

The V and J genes are TRBV7-2 and TRBJ1-5; D is perhaps TRBD1 (5 bases). This CDR3 comprises 15 residues. Trimming shortened V by 2 bases and J by 1 base, and 9 bases separated the two germline ends. From germline, CDR1 is SGHTA and CDR2 FQGNSA. The CDR3 is CASSLWGDSNQPQHF. The CDR3 bases are TGTGCCAGCAGCTTATGGGGCGACAGCAATCAGCCCCAGCATTTT.

This clone has more than one count but fewer than ten. The rearrangement uses TRBV6-5 and TRBJ1-1; D possibly corresponds to TRBD1 (6 bases). The germline V and J ends were trimmed by 6 bases and 6 bases, with 11 bases remaining between them. Germline CDR1 MNHEY, CDR2 SVGAGI. This CDR3 has 12 residues. The CDR3 spells CASRRTGPEAFF. CDR3 DNA sequence: TGTGCCAGCAGGCGAACAGGGCCTGAAGCTTTCTTT.

The gene calls are TRBV3-1 (or the pseudogene TRBV3-2) and TRBJ2-5; 8 bases match TRBD2. The length of the CDR3 is 16 residues. Germline V gives CDR1 LGHDT, CDR2 YNNKEL (reference sequence). After removal of 4 bases from V and 2 bases from J, the junction contained 9 bases not matched to a gene. The CDR3 sequence is CASSLGYGGGQETQYF. The DNA for the CDR3 is TGTGCCAGCAGCCTAGGTTACGGGGGGGGGCAAGAGACCCAGTACTTC.